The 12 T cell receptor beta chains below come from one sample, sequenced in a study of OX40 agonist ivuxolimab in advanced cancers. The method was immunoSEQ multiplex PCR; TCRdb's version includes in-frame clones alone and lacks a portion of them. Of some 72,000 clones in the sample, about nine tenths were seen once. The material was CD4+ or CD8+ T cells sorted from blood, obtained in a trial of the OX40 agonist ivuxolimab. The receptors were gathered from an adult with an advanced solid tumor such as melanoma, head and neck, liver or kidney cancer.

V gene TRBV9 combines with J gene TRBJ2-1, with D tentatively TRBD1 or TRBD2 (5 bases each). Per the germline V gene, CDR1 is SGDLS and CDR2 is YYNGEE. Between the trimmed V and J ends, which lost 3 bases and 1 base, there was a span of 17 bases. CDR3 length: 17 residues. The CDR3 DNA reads TGTGCCAGCAGCGAACGACAGAGGACTGGATCCTACAATGAGCAGTTCTTC. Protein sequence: CASSERQRTGSYNEQFF.

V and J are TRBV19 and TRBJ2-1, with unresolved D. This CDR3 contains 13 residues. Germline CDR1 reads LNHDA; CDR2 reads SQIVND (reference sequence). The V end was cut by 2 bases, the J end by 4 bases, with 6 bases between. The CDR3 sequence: CASSISSYNEQFF. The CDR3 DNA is TGTGCCAGTAGTATATCCTCTTACAATGAGCAGTTCTTC.

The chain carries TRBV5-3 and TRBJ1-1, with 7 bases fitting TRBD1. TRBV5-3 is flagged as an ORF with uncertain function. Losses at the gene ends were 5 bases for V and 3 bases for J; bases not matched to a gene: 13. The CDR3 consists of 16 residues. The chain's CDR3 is CARRNANQGVDTEAFF. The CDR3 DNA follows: TGTGCCAGAAGGAACGCCAACCAGGGGGTGGACACTGAAGCTTTCTTT.

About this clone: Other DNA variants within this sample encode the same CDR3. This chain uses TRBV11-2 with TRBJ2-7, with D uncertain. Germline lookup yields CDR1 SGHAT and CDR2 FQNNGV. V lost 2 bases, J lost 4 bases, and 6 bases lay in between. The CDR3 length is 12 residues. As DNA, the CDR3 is TGTGCCAGCAGCTTAAGCTCATACGAGCAGTACTTC. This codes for CASSLSSYEQYF.

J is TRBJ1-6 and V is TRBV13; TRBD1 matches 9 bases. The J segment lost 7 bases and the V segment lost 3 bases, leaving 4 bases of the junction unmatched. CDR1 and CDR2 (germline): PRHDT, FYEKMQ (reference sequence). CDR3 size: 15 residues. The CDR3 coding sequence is TGTGCCAGCAGCTTTACAGGGGGCGAAAATTCACCCCTCCACTTT. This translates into CASSFTGGENSPLHF. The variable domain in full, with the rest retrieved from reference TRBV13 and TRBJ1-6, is AAGVIQSPRHLIKEKRETATLKCYPIPRHDTVYWYQQGPGQDPQFLISFYEKMQSDKGSIPDRFSAQQFSDYHSELNMSSLELGDSALYFCASSFTGGENSPLHFGNGTRLTVT.

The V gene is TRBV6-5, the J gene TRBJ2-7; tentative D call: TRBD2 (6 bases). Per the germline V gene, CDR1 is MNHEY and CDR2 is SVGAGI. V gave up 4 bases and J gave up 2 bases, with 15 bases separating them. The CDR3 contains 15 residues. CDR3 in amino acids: CASSWLASLTYEQYF. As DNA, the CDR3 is TGTGCCAGCAGTTGGCTAGCGTCACTTACCTACGAGCAGTACTTC.

The CDR3 nucleotides read TGCGCCAGCAGACCCGGCGGGGCGGGTAATGAAAAACTGTTTTTT. This sequence encodes CASRPGGAGNEKLFF. The chain is built from TRBV4-1 and TRBJ1-4; maybe TRBD1 (5 bases). This CDR3 has 15 amino acids. Germline values: CDR1 MGHRA, CDR2 YSYEKL. V lost 6 bases and J 4 bases, leaving 15 bases between the germline ends.

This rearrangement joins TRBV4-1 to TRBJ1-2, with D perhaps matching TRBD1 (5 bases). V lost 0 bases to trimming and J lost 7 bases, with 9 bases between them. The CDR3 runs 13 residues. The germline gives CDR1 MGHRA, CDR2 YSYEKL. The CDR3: CASSQDNQGGYTF. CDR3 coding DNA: TGCGCCAGCAGCCAAGATAATCAGGGTGGCTACACCTTC.

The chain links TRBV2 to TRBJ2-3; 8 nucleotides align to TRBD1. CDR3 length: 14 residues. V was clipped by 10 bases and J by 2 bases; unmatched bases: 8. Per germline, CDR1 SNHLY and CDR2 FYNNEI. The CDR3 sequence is CANKQGVDTDTQYF. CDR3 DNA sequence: TGTGCCAACAAACAGGGGGTAGACACAGATACGCAGTATTTT.

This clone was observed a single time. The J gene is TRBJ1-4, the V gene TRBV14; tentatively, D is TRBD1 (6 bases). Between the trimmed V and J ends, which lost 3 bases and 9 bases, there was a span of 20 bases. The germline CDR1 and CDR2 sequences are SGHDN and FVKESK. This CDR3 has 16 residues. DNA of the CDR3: TGTGCCAGCAGCCATAAAGACGGCCTAGGGGGGCAAAAACTGTTTTTT. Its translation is CASSHKDGLGGQKLFF. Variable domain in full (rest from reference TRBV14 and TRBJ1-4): EAGVTQFPSHSVIEKGQTVTLRCDPISGHDNLYWYRRVMGKEIKFLLHFVKESKQDESGMPNNRFLAERTGGTYSTLKVQPAELEDSGVYFCASSHKDGLGGQKLFFGSGTQLSVL.

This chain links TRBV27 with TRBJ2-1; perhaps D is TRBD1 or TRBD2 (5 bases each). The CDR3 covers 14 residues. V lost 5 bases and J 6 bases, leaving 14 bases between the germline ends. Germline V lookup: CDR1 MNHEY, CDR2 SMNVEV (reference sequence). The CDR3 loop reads CASSPGPRGNEQFF. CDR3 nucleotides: TGTGCCAGCAGTCCCGGACCGAGGGGCAATGAGCAGTTCTTC.

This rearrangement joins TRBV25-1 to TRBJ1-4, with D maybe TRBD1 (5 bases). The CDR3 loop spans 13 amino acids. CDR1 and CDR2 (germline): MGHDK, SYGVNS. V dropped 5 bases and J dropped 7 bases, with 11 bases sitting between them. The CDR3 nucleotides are TGTGCCAGCAGTCAGGGAGTGGTTGAAAAACTGTTTTTT. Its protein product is CASSQGVVEKLFF.